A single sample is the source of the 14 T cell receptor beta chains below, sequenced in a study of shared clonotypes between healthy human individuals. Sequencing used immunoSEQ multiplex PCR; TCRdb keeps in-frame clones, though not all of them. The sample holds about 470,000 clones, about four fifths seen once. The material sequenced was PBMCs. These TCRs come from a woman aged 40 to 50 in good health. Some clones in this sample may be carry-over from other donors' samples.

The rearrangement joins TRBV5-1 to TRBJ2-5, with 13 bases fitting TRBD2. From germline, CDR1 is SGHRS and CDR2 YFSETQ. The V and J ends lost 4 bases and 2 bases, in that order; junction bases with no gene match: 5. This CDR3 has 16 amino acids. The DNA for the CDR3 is TGCGCCAGCAGCATGGGACTAGCGGGAAGGCAAGAGACCCAGTACTTC. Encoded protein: CASSMGLAGRQETQYF.

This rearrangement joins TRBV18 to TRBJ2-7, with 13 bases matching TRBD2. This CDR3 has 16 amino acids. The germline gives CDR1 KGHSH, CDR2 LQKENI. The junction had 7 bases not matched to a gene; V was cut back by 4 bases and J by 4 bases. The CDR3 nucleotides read TGTGCCAGCTCACTTAATCAACTAGCGGGAGGGTACGAGCAGTACTTC. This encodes CASSLNQLAGGYEQYF.

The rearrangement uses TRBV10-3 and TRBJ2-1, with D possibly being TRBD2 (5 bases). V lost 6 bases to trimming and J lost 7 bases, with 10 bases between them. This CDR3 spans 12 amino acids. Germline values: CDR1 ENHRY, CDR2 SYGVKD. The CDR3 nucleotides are TGTGCCATCAGCCCAGACTATAATGAGCAGTTCTTC. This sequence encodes CAISPDYNEQFF.

The CDR3 sequence: CASRTDREGDTEAFF. The DNA of the CDR3 is TGTGCCAGTAGGACGGACAGGGAAGGCGACACTGAAGCTTTCTTT. J is TRBJ1-1 and V is TRBV19; 8 bases agree with TRBD1. The junction had 9 bases not matched to a gene; V was cut back by 6 bases and J by 3 bases. Germline-derived CDR1 and CDR2 are LNHDA and SQIVND (reference sequence). The CDR3 runs to 15 residues. The whole variable domain, filled in from reference TRBV19 and TRBJ1-1, reads DGGITQSPKYLFRKEGQNVTLSCEQNLNHDAMYWYRQDPGQGLRLIYYSQIVNDFQKGDIAEGYSVSREKKESFPLTVTSAQKNPTAFYLCASRTDREGDTEAFFGQGTRLTVV.

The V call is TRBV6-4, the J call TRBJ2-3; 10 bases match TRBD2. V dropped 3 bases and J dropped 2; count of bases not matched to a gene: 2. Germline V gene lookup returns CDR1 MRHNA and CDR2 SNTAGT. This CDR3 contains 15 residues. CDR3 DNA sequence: TGTGCCAGCAGTGAAGCGGGAGGGCCCACAGATACGCAGTATTTT. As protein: CASSEAGGPTDTQYF.

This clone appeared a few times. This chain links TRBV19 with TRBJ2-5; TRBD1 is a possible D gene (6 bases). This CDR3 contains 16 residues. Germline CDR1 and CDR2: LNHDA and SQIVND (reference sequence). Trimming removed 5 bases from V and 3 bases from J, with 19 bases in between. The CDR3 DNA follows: TGTGCCAGTAGTCGTAGGACAGTCAGGACGGAAGAGACCCAGTACTTC. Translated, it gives CASSRRTVRTEETQYF.

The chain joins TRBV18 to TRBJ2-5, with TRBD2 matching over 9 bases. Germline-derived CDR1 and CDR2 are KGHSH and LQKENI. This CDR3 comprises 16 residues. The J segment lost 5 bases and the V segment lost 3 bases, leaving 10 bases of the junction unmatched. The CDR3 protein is CASSPTIAGAGETQYF. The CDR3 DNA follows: TGTGCCAGCTCACCTACCATAGCGGGAGCGGGGGAGACCCAGTACTTC. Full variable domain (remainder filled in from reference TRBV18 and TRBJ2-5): NAGVMQNPRHLVRRRGQEARLRCSPMKGHSHVYWYRQLPEEGLKFMVYLQKENIIDESGMPKERFSAEFPKEGPSILRIQQVVRGDSAAYFCASSPTIAGAGETQYFGPGTRLLVL.

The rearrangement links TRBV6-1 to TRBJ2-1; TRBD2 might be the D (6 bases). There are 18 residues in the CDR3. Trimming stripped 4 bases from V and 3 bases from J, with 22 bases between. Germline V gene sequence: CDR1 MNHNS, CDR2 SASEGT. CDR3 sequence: CASSGRRETVFFYNEQFF. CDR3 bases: TGTGCCAGCAGTGGCCGGCGGGAAACAGTTTTTTTCTACAATGAGCAGTTCTTC.

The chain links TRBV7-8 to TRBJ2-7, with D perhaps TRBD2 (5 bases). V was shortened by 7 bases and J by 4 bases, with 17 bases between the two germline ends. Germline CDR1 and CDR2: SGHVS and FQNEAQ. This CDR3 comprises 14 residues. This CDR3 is CASTLGSSSYEQYF. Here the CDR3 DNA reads TGTGCCAGCACCCTAGGATCTAGCAGTTACGAGCAGTACTTC.

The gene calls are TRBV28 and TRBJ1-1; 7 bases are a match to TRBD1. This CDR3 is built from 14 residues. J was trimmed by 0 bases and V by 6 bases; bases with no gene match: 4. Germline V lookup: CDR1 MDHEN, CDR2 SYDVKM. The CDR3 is CASRLGQMNTEAFF. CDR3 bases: TGTGCCAGCAGACTGGGACAGATGAACACTGAAGCTTTCTTT.

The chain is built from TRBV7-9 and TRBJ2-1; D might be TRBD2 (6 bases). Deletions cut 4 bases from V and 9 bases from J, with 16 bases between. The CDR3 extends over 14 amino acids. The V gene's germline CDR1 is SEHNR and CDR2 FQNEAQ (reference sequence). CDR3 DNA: TGTGCCAGCAGCTCAATGCGGGAAGGGAGTGAGCAGTTCTTC. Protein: CASSSMREGSEQFF.

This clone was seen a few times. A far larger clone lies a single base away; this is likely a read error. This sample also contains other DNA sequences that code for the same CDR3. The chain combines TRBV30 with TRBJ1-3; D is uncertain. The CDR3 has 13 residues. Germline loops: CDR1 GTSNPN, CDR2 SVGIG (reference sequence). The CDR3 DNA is TGTGCCTGCCACCGCGGTTCTGGAAACACCATATACTTT. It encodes CACHRGSGNTIYF.

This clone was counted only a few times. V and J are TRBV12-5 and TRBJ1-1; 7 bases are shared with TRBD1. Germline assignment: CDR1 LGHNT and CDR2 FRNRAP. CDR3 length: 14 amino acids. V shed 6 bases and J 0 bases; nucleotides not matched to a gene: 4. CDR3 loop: CASGRQGVNTEAFF. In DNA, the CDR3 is TGTGCTAGTGGCCGGCAGGGGGTGAACACTGAAGCTTTCTTT.

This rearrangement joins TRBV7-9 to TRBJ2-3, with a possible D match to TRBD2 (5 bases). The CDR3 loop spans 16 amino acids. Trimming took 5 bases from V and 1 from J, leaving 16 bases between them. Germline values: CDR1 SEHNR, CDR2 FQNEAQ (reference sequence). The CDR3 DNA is TGTGCCAGCAGCGTGCCTCGAGGGTCGGGCACAGATACGCAGTATTTT. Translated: CASSVPRGSGTDTQYF.